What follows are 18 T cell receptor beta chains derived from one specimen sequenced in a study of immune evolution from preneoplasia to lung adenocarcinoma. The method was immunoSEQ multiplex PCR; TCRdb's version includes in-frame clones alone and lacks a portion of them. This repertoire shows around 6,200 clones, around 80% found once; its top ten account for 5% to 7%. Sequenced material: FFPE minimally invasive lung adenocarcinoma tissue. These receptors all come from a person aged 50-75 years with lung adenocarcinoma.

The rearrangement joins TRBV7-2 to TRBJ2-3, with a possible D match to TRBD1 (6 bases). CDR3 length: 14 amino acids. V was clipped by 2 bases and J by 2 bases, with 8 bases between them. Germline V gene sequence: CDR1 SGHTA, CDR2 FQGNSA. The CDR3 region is CASSLRTATDTQYF. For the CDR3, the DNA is TGTGCCAGCAGCTTAAGGACAGCCACAGATACGCAGTATTTT. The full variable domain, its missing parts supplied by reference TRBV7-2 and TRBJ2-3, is GAGVSQSPSNKVTEKGKDVELRCDPISGHTALYWYRQSLGQGLEFLIYFQGNSAPDKSGLPSDRFSAERTGGSVSTLTIQRTQQEDSAVYLCASSLRTATDTQYFGPGTRLTVL.

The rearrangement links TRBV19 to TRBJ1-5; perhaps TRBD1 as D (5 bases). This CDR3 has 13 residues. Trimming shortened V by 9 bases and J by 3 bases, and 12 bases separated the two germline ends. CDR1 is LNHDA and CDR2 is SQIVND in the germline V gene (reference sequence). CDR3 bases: TGTGCCAGCGCTCGACAGCCCAATCAGCCCCAGCATTTT. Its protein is CASARQPNQPQHF.

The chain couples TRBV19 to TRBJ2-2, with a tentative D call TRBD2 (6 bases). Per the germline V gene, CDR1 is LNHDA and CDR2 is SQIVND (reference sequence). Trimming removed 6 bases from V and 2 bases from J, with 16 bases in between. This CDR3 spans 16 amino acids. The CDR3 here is CASRNGGNLNTGELFF. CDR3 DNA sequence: TGTGCCAGTAGGAACGGCGGGAACTTAAACACCGGGGAGCTGTTTTTT.

CDR3 sequence: CASRDLNFNVLTF. In nucleotides, the CDR3 is TGTGCCAGCAGGGACTTAAATTTTAACGTCCTGACTTTC. V gene TRBV21-1 combines with J gene TRBJ2-6; whether TRBD2, the table's D call, matches the DNA was not checked. TRBV21-1 is a pseudogene locus. The CDR3 runs to 13 residues.

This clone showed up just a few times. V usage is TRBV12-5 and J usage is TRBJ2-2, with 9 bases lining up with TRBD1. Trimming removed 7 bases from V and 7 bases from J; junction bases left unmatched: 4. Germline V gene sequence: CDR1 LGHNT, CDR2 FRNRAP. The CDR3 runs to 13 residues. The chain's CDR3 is CASAGQGFGELFF. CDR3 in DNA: TGTGCTAGTGCCGGACAGGGGTTCGGGGAGCTGTTTTTT.

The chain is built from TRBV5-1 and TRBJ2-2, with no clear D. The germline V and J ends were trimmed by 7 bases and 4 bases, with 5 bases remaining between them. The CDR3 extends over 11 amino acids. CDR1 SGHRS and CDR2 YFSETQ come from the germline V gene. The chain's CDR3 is CASGSTGELFF. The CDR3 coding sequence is TGCGCCAGCGGTTCCACCGGGGAGCTGTTTTTT.

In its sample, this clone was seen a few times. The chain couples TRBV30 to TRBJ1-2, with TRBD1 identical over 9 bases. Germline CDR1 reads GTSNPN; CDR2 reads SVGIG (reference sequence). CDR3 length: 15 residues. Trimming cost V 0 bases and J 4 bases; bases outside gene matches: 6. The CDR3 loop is CAWSVPGTGFYGYTF. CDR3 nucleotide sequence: TGTGCCTGGAGTGTACCCGGGACAGGGTTCTATGGCTACACCTTC. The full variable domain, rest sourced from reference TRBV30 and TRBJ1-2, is SQTIHQWPATLVQPVGSPLSLECTVEGTSNPNLYWYRQAAGRGLQLLFYSVGIGQISSEVPQNLSASRPQDRQFILSSKKLLLSDSGFYLCAWSVPGTGFYGYTFGSGTRLTVV.

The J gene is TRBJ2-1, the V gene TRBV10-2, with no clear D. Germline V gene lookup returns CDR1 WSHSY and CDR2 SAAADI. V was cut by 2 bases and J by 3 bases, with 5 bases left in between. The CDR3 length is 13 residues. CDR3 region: CASSEARYNEQFF. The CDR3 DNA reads TGCGCCAGCAGTGAGGCGCGCTACAATGAGCAGTTCTTC.

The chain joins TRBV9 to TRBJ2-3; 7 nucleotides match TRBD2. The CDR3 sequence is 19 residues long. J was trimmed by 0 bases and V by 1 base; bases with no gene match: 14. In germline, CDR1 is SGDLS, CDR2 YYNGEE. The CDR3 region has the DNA TGTGCCAGCAGCGTAAACACAACAAGAGCGGGGACGAGCACAGATACGCAGTATTTT. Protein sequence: CASSVNTTRAGTSTDTQYF.

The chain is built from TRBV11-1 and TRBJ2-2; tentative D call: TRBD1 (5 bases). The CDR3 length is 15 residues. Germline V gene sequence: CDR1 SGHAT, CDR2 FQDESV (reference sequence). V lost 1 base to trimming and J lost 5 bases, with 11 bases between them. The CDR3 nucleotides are TGTGCCAGCAGCTTAGGACAGCTAATAACCGGGGAGCTGTTTTTT. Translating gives CASSLGQLITGELFF. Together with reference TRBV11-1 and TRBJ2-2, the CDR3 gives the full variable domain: EAEVAQSPRYKITEKSQAVAFWCDPISGHATLYWYRQILGQGPELLVQFQDESVVDDSQLPKDRFSAERLKGVDSTLKIQPAELGDSAMYLCASSLGQLITGELFFGEGSRLTVL.

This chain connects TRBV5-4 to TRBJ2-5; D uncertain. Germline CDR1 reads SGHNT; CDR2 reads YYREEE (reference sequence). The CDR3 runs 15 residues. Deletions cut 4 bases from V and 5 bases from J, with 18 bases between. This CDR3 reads CASSREMAPEETQYF. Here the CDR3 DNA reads TGTGCCAGCAGCCGCGAGATGGCGCCCGAGGAGACCCAGTACTTC.

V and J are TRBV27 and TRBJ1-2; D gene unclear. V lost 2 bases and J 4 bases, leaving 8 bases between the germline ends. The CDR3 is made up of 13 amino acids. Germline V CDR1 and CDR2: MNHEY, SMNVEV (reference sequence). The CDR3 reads CASSLLGSYGYTF. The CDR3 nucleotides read TGTGCCAGCAGTTTACTCGGTTCCTATGGCTACACCTTC.

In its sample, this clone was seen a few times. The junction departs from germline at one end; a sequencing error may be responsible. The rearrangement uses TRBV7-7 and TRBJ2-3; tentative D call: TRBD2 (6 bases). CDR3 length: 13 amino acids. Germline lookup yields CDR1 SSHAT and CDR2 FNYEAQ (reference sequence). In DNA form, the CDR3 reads TGTGCTAGCAGCTTAGCGGAAACAGATACGCAGTATTTT. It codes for CASSLAETDTQYF. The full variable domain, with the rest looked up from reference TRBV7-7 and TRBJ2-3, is GAGVSQSPRYKVTKRGQDVTLRCDPISSHATLYWYQQALGQGPEFLTYFNYEAQPDKSGLPSDRFSAERPEGSISTLTIQRTEQRDSAMYRCASSLAETDTQYFGPGTRLTVL.

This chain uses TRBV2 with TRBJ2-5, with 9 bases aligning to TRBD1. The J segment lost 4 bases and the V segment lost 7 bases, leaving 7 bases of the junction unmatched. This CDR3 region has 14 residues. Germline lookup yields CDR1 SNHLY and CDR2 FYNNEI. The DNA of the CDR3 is TGTGCCAGCAATACAGGGGGCTCCGGAGAGACCCAGTACTTC. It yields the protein CASNTGGSGETQYF.

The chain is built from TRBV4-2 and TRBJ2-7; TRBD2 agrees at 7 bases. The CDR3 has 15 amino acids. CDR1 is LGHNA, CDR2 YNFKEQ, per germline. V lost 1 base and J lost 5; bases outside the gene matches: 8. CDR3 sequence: CASSQAGAGADEQYF. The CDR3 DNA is TGTGCCAGCAGCCAAGCCGGGGCGGGAGCTGACGAGCAGTACTTC.

The CDR3 nucleotides are TGTGCCAGCAGCCCCCAACAGGGAGCTGTCACTGAAGCTTTCTTT. Its translation: CASSPQQGAVTEAFF. This sequence joins TRBV7-6 and TRBJ1-1, with D possibly TRBD1 on 6 matching bases. The V gene's germline CDR1 is SGHVS and CDR2 FNYEAQ. CDR3 length equals 15 residues. The germline V and J ends were trimmed by 5 bases and 4 bases, with 17 bases remaining between them.

In nucleotides, the CDR3 is TGCGCCAGCAGCCAAGATCCAGGGGAAAATGAAAAACTGTTTTTT. Translated, it gives CASSQDPGENEKLFF. J is TRBJ1-4 and V is TRBV4-3, with D possibly being TRBD1 (6 bases). The V gene's germline CDR1 is LGHNA and CDR2 YSLEER. The CDR3 spans 15 residues. Trimming removed 0 bases at V and 5 bases at J, with 10 bases between.

The CDR3 bases are TGTGCCAGTAGTAAGGGACTAGCAGATACGCAGTATTTT. This codes for CASSKGLADTQYF. This sequence joins TRBV19 and TRBJ2-3; 8 bases line up with TRBD2. The CDR3 is 13 residues long. In germline, CDR1 is LNHDA, CDR2 SQIVND (reference sequence). The V segment lost 4 bases and the J segment 4 bases; nucleotides outside the gene matches: 1.